This T cell receptor beta chain derives from a study of Ad26.COV2.S vaccination and SARS-CoV-2 variants. Study information: Doses of Ad26.COV2.S were injected into muscle once or twice, 56 days apart. General study points: Post-vaccination breadth of spike-specific CD8+ and CD4+ T cell responses was reportedly substantial.

As to treatment: around 19 received Ad26.COV2.S at low or high dose, single or two shots; roughly five received placebo; per-sample allocation not given. After the first vaccine or placebo injection, samples were drawn on day 63. What was given as vaccine was an Ad26 vector encoding Wuhan-strain SARS-CoV-2 spike. TCRdb keeps only in-frame clones here, not all; method: immunoSEQ multiplex PCR. The sample has around 300,000 clones, 86% seen once. With regard to this clone: Antigen unknown.

The CDR3 covers 18 residues. V lost 3 bases, J lost 7 bases, and 15 bases stayed unmatched. Germline V CDR1 and CDR2: SGHAT, FQNNGV. The receptor comes from a person between 18 and 60 years old who received the Ad26.COV2.S COVID-19 vaccine or a placebo. The sample here was peripheral blood, taken in a trial of Ad26.COV2.S vaccine versus placebo. V gene TRBV11-2 combines with J gene TRBJ1-4; 9 bases match TRBD1. DNA for the CDR3: TGTGCCAGCAGCTTCACCGTAGGGACAGGGTCAGTTGGTGAAAAACTGTTTTTT. Protein sequence: CASSFTVGTGSVGEKLFF.